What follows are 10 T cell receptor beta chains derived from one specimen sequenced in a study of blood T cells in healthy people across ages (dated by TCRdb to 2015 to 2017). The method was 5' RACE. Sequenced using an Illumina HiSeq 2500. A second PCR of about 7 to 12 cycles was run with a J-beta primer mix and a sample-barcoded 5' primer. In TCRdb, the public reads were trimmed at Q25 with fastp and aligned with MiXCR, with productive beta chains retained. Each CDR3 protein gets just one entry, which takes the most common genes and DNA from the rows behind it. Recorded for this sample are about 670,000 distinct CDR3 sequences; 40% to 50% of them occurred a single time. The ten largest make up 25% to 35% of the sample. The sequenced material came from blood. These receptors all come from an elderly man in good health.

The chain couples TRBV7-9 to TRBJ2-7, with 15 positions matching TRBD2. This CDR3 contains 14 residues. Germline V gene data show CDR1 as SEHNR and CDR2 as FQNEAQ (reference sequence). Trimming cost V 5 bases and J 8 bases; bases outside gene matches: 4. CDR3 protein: CASSPGLAGGKQYF. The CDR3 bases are TGTGCCAGCAGCCCGGGACTAGCGGGGGGTAAGCAGTACTTC.

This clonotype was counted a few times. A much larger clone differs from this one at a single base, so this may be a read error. The CDR3 spells CSARGELFSYNEQYF. The CDR3 coding sequence is TGCAGTGCTAGGGGGGAACTCTTCTCCTACAATGAGCAGTACTTC. The rearrangement uses TRBV20-1 and TRBJ2-1, with D perhaps TRBD1 or TRBD2 (5 bases each). TRBJ2-7 explains the end of the DNA better; the J call may be wrong. The germline V gene encodes CDR1 DFQATT and CDR2 SNEGSKA (reference sequence). The length of the CDR3 is 15 residues.

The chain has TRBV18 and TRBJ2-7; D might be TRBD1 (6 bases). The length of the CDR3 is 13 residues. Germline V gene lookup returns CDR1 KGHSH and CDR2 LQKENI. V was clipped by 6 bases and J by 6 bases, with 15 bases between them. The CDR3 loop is CASSPNRDFEQYF. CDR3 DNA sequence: TGTGCCAGCTCCCCTAACAGGGATTTCGAGCAGTACTTC.

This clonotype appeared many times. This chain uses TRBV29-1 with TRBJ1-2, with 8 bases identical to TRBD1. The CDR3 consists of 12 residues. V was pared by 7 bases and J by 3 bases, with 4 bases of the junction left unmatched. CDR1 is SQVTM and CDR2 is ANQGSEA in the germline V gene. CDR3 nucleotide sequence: TGCAGCGCTGGACAGGGCGACTATGGCTACACCTTC. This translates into CSAGQGDYGYTF.

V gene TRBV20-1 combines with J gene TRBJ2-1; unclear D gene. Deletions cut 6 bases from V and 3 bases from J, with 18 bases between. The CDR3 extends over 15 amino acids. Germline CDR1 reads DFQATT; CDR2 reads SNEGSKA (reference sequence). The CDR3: CSASQLQPLYNEQFF. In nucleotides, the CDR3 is TGCAGTGCCTCCCAGCTTCAGCCCCTCTACAATGAGCAGTTCTTC.

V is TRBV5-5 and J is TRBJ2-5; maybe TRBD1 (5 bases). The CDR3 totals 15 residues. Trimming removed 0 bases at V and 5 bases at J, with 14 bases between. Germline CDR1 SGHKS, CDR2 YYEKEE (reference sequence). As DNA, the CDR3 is TGTGCCAGCAGCTTGGCTCCAGGGTTGGGTGAGACCCAGTACTTC. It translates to CASSLAPGLGETQYF.

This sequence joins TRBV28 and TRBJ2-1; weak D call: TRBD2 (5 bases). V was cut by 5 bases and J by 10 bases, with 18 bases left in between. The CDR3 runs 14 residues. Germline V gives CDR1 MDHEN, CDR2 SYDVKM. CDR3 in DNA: TGTGCCAGCAGTGCTCCTGGAGGTCTAGGCGAGCAGTTCTTC. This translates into CASSAPGGLGEQFF.

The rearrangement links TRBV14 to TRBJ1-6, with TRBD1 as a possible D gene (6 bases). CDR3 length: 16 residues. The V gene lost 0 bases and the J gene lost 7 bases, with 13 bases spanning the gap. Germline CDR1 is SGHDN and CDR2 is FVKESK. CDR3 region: CASSQESRDKNSPLHF. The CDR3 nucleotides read TGTGCCAGCAGCCAAGAAAGCCGGGACAAAAATTCACCCCTCCACTTT.

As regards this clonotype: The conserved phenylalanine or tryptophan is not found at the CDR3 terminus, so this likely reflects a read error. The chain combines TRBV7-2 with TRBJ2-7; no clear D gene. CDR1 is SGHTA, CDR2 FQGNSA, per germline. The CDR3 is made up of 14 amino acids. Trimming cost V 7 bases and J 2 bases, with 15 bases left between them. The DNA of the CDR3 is TGTGCCAGCATCGTTTCCCATCAAGCCTACGAGCAGTACCTC. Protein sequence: CASIVSHQAYEQYL.

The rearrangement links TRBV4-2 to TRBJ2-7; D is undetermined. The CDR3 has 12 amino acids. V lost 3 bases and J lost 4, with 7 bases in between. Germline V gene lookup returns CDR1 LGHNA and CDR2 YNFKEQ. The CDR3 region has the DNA TGTGCCAGCAGCCACACAAGTTACGAGCAGTACTTC. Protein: CASSHTSYEQYF.